A single T cell receptor (beta chain) is shown here with its context. Its cognate antigen is unknown. The germline gives CDR1 LNHDA, CDR2 SQIVND (reference sequence). This CDR3 is 14 amino acids long. V lost 3 bases and J 2 bases, leaving 7 bases between the germline ends. The data originate from a study of vaccination effects on CD4 cells after COVID-19. Study at large: Sample provision by two convalescent patients occurred 16 days and one week before vaccination. General study findings and limits: Late in the post-vaccination period, infection-induced and vaccine-induced clones underwent marked clonal contraction.

Produced via immunoSEQ multiplex PCR; TCRdb's table is partial and in-frame only. This table has roughly 70,000 clones, 73% appearing once. ViraFEST expansion of antigen-specific CD4+ T cells with viral peptide pools preceded sequencing. The authors isolated CD4+ T cells after more than eight days of culture. By PCR, the person was confirmed to have had SARS-CoV-2 infection between March and December 2020. Cells in the negative control culture received an HIV-1 Nef peptide pool. The source material was CD4+ T cells from PBMCs cultured with HIV peptides, sampled before COVID-19 vaccination. As to subset: HIV-1 Nef peptide pool negative control/reference culture. This chain uses TRBV19 with TRBJ1-4; D not resolved. This TCR was sampled from a human donor who had a prior SARS-CoV-2 infection. This chain's CDR3 is CASSIGSTNEKLFF. The CDR3 nucleotides are TGTGCCAGTAGTATTGGATCGACTAATGAAAAACTGTTTTTT.